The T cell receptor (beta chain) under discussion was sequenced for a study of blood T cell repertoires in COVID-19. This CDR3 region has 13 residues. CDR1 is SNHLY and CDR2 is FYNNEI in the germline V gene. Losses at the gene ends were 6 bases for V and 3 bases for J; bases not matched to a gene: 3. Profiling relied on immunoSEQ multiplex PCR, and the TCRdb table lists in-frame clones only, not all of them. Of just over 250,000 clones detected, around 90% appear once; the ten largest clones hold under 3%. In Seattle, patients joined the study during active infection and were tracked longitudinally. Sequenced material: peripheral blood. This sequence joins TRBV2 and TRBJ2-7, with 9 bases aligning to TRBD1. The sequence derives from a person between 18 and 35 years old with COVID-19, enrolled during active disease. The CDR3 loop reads CASRTTGGYEQYF. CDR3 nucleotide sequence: TGTGCCAGCAGGACGACAGGGGGCTACGAGCAGTACTTC.